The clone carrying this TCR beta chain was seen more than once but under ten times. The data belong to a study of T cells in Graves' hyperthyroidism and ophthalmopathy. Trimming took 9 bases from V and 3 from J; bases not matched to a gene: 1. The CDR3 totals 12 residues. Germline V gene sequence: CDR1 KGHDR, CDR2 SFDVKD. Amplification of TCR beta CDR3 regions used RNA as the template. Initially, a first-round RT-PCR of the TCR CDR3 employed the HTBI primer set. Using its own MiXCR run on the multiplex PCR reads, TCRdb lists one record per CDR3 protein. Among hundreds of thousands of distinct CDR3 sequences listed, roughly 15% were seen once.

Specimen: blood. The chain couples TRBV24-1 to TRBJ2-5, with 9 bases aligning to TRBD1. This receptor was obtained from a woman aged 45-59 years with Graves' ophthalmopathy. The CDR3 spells CATGTGKETQYF. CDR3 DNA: TGTGCCACCGGGACAGGGAAAGAGACCCAGTACTTC.